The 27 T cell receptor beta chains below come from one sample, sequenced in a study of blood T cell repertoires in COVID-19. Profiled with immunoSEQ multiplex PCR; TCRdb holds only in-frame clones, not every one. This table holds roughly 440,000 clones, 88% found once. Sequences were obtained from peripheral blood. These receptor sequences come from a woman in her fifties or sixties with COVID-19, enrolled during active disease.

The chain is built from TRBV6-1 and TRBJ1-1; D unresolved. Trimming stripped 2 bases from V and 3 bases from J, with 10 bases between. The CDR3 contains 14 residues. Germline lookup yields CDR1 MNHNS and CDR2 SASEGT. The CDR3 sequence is CASSEHSTYTEAFF. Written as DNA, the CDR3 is TGTGCCAGCAGTGAACACAGCACCTACACTGAAGCTTTCTTT.

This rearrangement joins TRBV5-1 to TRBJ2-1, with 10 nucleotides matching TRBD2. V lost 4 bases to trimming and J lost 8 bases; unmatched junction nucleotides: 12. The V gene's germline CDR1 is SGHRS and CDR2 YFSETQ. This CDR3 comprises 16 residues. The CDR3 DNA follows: TGCGCCAGCAGCATGGCTAGCGGGGGCCGGGGCCATGAGCAGTTCTTC. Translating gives CASSMASGGRGHEQFF.

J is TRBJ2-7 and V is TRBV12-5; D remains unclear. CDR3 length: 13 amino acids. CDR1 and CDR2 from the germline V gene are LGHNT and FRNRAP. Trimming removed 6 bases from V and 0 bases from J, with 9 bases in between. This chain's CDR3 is CASGTMSSYEQYF. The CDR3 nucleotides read TGTGCTAGTGGCACGATGAGCTCCTACGAGCAGTACTTC.

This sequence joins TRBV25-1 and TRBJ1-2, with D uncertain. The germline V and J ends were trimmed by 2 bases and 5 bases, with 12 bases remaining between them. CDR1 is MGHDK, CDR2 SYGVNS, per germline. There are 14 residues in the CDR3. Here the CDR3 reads CASSERVAGYGYTF. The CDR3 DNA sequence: TGTGCCAGCAGTGAAAGGGTAGCGGGGTATGGCTACACCTTC.

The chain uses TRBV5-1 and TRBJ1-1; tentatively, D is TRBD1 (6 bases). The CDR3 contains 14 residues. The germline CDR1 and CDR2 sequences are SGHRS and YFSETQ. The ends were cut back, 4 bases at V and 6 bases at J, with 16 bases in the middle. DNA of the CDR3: TGCGCCAGCAGCCTACAGGGCGAGGGGTCTGAAGCTTTCTTT. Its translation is CASSLQGEGSEAFF.

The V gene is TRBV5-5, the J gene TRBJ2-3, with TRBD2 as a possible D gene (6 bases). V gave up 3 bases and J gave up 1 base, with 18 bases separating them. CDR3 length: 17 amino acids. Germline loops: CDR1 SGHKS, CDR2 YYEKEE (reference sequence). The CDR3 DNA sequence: TGTGCCAGCAGCTATAAAATTCCCCCGGGGGGCACAGATACGCAGTATTTT. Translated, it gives CASSYKIPPGGTDTQYF.

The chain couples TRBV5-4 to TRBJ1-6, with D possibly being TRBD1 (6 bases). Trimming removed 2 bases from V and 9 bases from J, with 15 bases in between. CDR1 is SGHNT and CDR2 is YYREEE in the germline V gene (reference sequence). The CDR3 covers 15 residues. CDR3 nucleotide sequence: TGTGCCAGCAGCTTTCGGACAGACCTTAGTTCACCCCTCCACTTT. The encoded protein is CASSFRTDLSSPLHF. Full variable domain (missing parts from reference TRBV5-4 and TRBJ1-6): ETGVTQSPTHLIKTRGQQVTLRCSSQSGHNTVSWYQQALGQGPQFIFQYYREEENGRGNFPPRFSGLQFPNYSSELNVNALELDDSALYLCASSFRTDLSSPLHFGNGTRLTVT.

CDR3 region: CASSRTGGNEKLFF. CDR3 in DNA: TGCGCCAGCAGCAGGACAGGGGGGAATGAAAAACTGTTTTTT. This sequence joins TRBV5-1 and TRBJ1-4; 10 bases align to TRBD1. There are 14 residues in the CDR3. V lost 4 bases, J lost 5 bases, and 2 bases stayed unmatched. Looked up from germline, CDR1 is SGHRS and CDR2 is YFSETQ.

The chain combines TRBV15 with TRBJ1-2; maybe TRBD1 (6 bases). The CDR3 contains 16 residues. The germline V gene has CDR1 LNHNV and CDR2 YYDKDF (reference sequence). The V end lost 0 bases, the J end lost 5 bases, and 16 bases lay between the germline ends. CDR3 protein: CATSRDFESRGYGYTF. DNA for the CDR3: TGTGCCACCAGCAGAGATTTCGAATCGAGGGGGTATGGCTACACCTTC.

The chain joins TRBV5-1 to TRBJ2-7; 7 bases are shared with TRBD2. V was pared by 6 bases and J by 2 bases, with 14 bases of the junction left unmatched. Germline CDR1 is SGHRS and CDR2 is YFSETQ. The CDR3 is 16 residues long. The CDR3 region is CASTLESTSVPYEQYF. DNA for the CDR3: TGCGCCAGCACCCTCGAGTCTACTAGCGTACCCTACGAGCAGTACTTC. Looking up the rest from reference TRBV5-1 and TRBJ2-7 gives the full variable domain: KAGVTQTPRYLIKTRGQQVTLSCSPISGHRSVSWYQQTPGQGLQFLFEYFSETQRNKGNFPGRFSGRQFSNSRSEMNVSTLELGDSALYLCASTLESTSVPYEQYFGPGTRLTVT.

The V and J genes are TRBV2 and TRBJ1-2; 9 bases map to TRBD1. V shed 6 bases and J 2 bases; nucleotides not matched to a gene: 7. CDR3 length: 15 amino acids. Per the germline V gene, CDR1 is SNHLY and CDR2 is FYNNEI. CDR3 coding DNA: TGTGCCAGCAGAGTCCCGGGACAGGGAAACTATGGCTACACCTTC. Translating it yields CASRVPGQGNYGYTF.

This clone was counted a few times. CDR3 in DNA: TGTGCCAGCAGCCCGGGGTCTAGCGGGGAGTGGGAGCAGTTCTTC. It codes for CASSPGSSGEWEQFF. V and J are TRBV4-2 and TRBJ2-1, with 9 positions matching TRBD2. The CDR3 runs 15 residues. The V and J ends lost 4 bases and 10 bases, in that order; junction bases with no gene match: 11. CDR1 and CDR2 from the germline V gene are LGHNA and YNFKEQ.

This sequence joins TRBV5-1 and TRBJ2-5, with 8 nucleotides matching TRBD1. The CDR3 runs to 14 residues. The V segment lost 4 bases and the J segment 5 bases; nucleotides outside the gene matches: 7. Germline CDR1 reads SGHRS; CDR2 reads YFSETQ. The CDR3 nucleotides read TGCGCCAGCAGCCGCAGGACAGGGCAGGAGACCCAGTACTTC. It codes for CASSRRTGQETQYF.

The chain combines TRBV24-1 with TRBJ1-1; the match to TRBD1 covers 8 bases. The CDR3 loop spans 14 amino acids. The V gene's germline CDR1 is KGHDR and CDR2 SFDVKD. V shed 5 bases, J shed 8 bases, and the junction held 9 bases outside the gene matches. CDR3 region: CATSGRDRREEAFF. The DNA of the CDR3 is TGTGCCACCAGTGGCCGGGACAGGCGAGAAGAAGCTTTCTTT.

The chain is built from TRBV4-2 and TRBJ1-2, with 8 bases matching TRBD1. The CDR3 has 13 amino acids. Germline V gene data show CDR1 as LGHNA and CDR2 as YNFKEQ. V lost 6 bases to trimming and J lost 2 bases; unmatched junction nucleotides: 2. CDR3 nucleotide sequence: TGTGCCAGCAGACACAGGGGGAACTATGGCTACACCTTC. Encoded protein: CASRHRGNYGYTF.

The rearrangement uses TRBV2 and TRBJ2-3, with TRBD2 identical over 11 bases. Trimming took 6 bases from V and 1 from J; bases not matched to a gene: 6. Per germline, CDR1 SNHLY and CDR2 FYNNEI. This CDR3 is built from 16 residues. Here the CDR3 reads CASRGTSGGGTDTQYF. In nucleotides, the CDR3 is TGTGCCAGCAGGGGAACTAGCGGGGGTGGCACAGATACGCAGTATTTT. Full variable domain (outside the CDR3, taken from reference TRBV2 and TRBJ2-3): EPEVTQTPSHQVTQMGQEVILRCVPISNHLYFYWYRQILGQKVEFLVSFYNNEISEKSEIFDDQFSVERPDGSNFTLKIRSTKLEDSAMYFCASRGTSGGGTDTQYFGPGTRLTVL.

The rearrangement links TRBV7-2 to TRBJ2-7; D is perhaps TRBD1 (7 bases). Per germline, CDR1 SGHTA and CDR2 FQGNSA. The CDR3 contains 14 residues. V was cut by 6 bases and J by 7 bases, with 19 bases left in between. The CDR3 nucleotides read TGTGCCAGCAGTCCCAGGGGGGACCTTGGGGAGCAGTACTTC. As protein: CASSPRGDLGEQYF.

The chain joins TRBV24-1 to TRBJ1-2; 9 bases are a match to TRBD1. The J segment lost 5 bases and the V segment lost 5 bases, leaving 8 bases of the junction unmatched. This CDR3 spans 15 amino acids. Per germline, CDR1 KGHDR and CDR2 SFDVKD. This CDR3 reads CATSATSGTGYGYTF. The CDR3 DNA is TGTGCCACCAGTGCCACCTCCGGGACAGGGTATGGCTACACCTTC.

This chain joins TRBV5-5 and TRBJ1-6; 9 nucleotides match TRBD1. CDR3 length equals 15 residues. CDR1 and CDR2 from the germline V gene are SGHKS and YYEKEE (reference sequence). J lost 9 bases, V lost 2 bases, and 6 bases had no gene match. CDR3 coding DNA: TGTGCCAGCAGCTTCGACAGGGGGGTGGGTTCACCCCTCCACTTT. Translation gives CASSFDRGVGSPLHF.

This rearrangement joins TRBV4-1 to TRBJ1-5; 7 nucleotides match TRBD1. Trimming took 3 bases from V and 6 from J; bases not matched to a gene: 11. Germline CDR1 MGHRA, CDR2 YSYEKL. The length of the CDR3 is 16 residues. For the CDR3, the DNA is TGCGCCAGCAGCCACCCACAGGGGATCTTGGGTCAGCCCCAGCATTTT. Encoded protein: CASSHPQGILGQPQHF.

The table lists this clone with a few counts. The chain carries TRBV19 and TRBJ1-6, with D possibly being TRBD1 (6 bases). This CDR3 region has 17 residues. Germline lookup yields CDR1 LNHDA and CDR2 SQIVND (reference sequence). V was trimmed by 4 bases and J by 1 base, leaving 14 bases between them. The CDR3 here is CASSTRITGSYNSPLHF. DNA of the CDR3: TGTGCCAGTAGTACGCGAATAACAGGGTCCTATAATTCACCCCTCCACTTT.

CDR3 protein: CASSLVALQADTQYF. The DNA of the CDR3 is TGCGCCAGCAGCTTGGTTGCTCTCCAGGCAGATACGCAGTATTTT. The chain is built from TRBV5-1 and TRBJ2-3; no definite D call. Trimming shortened V by 0 bases and J by 4 bases, and 12 bases separated the two germline ends. Germline CDR1 SGHRS, CDR2 YFSETQ. The CDR3 is made up of 15 amino acids.

CDR3 protein: CASSMFETGSEKLFF. Here the CDR3 DNA reads TGTGCCAGTAGTATGTTCGAGACAGGGAGTGAAAAACTGTTTTTT. This chain joins TRBV19 and TRBJ1-4; 7 nucleotides align to TRBD1. Per the germline V gene, CDR1 is LNHDA and CDR2 is SQIVND (reference sequence). CDR3 size: 15 residues. The junction had 8 bases not matched to a gene; V was cut back by 3 bases and J by 7 bases.

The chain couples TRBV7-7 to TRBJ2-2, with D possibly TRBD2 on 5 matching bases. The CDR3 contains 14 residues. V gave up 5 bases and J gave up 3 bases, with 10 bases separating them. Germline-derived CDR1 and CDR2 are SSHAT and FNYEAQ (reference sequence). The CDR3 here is CASSHPGDTGELFF. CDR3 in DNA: TGTGCCAGCAGCCACCCCGGGGACACCGGGGAGCTGTTTTTT.

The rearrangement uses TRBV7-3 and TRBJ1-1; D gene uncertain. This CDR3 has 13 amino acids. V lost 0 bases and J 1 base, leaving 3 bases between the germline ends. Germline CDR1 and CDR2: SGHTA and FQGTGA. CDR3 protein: CASSLTSNTEAFF. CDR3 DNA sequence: TGTGCCAGCAGCTTAACCTCGAACACTGAAGCTTTCTTT. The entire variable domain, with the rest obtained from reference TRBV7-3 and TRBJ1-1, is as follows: GAGVSQTPSNKVTEKGKYVELRCDPISGHTALYWYRQSLGQGPEFLIYFQGTGAADDSGLPNDRFFAVRPEGSVSTLKIQRTERGDSAVYLCASSLTSNTEAFFGQGTRLTVV.

CDR3 sequence: CASSQDYDGGYTF. CDR3 DNA: TGTGCCAGCAGCCAAGACTACGACGGGGGCTACACCTTC. The chain uses TRBV14 and TRBJ1-2, with D hard to call. The V end was cut by 0 bases, the J end by 8 bases, with 10 bases between. There are 13 residues in the CDR3. Germline V gene lookup returns CDR1 SGHDN and CDR2 FVKESK.

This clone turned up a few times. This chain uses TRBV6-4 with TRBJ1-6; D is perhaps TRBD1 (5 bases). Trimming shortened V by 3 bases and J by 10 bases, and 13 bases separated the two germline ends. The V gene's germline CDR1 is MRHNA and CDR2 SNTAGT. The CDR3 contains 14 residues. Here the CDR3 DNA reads TGTGCCAGCAGTGAAGAAGGCTGGGGCTCACCCCTCCACTTT. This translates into CASSEEGWGSPLHF.